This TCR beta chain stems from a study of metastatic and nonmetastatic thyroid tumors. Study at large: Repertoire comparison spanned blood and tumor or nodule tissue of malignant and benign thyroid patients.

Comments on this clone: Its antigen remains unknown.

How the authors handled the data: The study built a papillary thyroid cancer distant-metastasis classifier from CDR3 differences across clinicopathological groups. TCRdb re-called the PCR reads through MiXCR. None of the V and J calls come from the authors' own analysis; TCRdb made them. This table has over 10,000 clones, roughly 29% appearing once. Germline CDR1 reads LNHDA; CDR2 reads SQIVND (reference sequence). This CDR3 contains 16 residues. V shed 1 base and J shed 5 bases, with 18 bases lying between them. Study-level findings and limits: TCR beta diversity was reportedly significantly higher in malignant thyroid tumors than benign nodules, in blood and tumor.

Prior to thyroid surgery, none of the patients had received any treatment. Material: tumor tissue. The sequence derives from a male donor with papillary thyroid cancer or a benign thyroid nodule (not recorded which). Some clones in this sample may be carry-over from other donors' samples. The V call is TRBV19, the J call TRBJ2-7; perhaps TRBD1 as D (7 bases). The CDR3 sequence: CASSIGVGGGGHEQYF. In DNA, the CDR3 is TGTGCCAGTAGTATAGGAGTTGGAGGGGGCGGCCACGAGCAGTACTTC.